The T cell receptor (beta chain) described here comes from a study of T cell responses to AZD1222 COVID-19 vaccine. Study-wide background: Pooled together were second doses at about 4 or about 12 weeks.

About this clone: Its specificity is not known.

CDR3 length equals 13 residues. Germline CDR1 and CDR2: SGHAT and FQNNGV. V gave up 3 bases and J gave up 7 bases, with 10 bases separating them. The data were produced by immunoSEQ multiplex PCR, yet TCRdb's version contains in-frame clones alone and is incomplete. Of approximately 150,000 clones listed, about nine tenths were seen once; the top ten hold approximately 3%. Findings of the study overall: Reports indicate that nearly half of spike-specific TCRs are directed at unmutated variant regions. Only a handful of AZD1222 recipients, several in all, had baseline seropositivity. Donors skewed white British and female; clonal diversity was possibly underestimated.

The rearrangement joins TRBV11-2 to TRBJ1-3, with a weak D call TRBD1 (5 bases). The sequencing used peripheral blood, collected on day 0 of AZD1222 vaccination. The receptor's source is an adult in good health. Written as DNA, the CDR3 is TGTGCCAGCAGCTTCGGGACGGAGAACACCATATATTTT. Translated: CASSFGTENTIYF.